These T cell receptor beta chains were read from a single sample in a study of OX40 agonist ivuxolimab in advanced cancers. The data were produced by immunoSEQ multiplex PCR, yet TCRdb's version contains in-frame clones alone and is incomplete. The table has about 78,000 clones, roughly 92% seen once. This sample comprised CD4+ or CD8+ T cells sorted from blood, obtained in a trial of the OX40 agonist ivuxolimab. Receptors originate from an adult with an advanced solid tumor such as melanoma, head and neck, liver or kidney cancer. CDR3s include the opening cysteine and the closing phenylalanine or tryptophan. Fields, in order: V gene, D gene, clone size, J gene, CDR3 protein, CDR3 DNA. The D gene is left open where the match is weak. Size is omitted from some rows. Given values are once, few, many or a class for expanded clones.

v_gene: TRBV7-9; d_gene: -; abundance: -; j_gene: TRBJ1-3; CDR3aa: CASSFFHDRDDTIYF; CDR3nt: TGTGCCAGCAGCTTCTTCCATGACCGGGACGACACCATATATTTT
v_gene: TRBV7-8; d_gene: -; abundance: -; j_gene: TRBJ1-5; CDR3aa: CASSPRLTADQPQHF; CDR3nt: TGTGCCAGCAGCCCCCGTCTCACGGCAGATCAGCCCCAGCATTTT
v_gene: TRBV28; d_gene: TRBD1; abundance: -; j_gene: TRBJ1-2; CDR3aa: CASSRTSTGDGYTF; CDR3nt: TGTGCCAGCAGCCGTACATCCACAGGGGATGGCTACACCTTC
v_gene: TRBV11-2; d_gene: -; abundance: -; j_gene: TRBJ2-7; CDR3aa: CASSLMRGLPHEQYF; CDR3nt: TGTGCCAGCAGCCTAATGAGGGGCCTGCCCCACGAGCAGTACTTC
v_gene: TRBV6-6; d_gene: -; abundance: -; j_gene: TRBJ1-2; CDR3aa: CASSFTGTTGYTF; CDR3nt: TGTGCCAGCAGTTTTACCGGGACAACCGGCTACACCTTC
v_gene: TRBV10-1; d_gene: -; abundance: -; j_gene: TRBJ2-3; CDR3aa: CASSSRDLTDTQYF; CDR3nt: TGCGCCAGCAGCTCCAGGGACCTCACAGATACGCAGTATTTT
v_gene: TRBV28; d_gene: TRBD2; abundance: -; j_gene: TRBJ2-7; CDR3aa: CASRGGLVAQWNEQYF; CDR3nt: TGTGCCAGCAGGGGGGGGTTGGTAGCCCAATGGAACGAGCAGTACTTC
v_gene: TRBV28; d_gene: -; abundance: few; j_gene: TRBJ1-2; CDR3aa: CASKEAGGYTF; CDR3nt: TGTGCCAGCAAAGAGGCTGGGGGCTACACCTTC
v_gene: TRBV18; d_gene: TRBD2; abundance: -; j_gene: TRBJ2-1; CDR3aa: CASSPLEGLAGEDEQFF; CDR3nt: TGTGCCAGCTCACCACTCGAGGGACTAGCGGGAGAGGATGAGCAGTTCTTC
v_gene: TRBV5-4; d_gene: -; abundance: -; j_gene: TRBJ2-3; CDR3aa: CASSLEGLTDTQYF; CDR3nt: TGTGCCAGCAGCTTGGAAGGACTCACAGATACGCAGTATTTT
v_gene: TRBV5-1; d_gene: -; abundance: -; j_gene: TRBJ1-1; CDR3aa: CASSKPSSTQDMNTEAFF; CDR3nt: TGCGCCAGCAGCAAGCCTTCTAGTACGCAGGACATGAACACTGAAGCTTTCTTT
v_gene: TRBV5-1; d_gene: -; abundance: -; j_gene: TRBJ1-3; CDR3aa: CASSLVDSSGNTIYF; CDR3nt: TGCGCCAGCAGCTTGGTAGATTCCTCTGGAAACACCATATATTTT
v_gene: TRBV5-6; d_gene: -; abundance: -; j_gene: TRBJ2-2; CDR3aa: CASSFLNTGELFF; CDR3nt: TGTGCCAGCAGCTTTCTGAACACCGGGGAGCTGTTTTTT
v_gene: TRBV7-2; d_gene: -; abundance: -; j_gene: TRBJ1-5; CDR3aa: CASSLYRAEPQHF; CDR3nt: TGTGCCAGCAGCTTATATCGTGCCGAGCCCCAGCATTTT
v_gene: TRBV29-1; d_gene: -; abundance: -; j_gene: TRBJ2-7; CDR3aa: CSVAGRPYEQYF; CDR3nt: TGCAGCGTTGCGGGGAGACCCTACGAGCAGTACTTC
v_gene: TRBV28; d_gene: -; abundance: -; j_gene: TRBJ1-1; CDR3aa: CASSSPGKAFF; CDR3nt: TGTGCCAGCAGTTCTCCGGGAAAAGCTTTCTTT
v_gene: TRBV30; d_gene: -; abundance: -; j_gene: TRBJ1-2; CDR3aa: CAWSEPGPYGYTF; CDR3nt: TGTGCCTGGAGTGAACCAGGGCCCTATGGCTACACCTTC
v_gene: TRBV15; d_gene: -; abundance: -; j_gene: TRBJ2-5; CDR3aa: CATSPLGAGRQETQYF; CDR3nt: TGTGCCACCAGCCCACTGGGGGCAGGGAGACAAGAGACCCAGTACTTC
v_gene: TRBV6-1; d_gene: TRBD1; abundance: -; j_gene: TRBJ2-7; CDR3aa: CASRLTGDEQYF; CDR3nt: TGTGCCAGCAGATTGACAGGGGACGAGCAGTACTTC
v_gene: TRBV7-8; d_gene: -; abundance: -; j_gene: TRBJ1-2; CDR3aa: CASSLAGQYGYTF; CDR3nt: TGTGCCAGCAGCTTAGCCGGCCAATATGGCTACACCTTC
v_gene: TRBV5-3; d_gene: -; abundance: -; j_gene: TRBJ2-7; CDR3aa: CASSPTGDSYEQYF; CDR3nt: TGTGCCAGCAGCCCGACAGGTGACTCCTACGAGCAGTACTTC
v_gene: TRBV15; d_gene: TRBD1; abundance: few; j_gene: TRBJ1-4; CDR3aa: CATSVNRGLREKLFF; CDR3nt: TGTGCCACCAGCGTCAACAGGGGCCTCAGGGAAAAACTGTTTTTT
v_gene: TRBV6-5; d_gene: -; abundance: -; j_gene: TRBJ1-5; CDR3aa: CASSYGRAGQPQHF; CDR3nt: TGTGCCAGCAGTTACGGCAGGGCGGGACAGCCCCAGCATTTT
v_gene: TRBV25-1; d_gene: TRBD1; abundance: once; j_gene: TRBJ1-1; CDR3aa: CASSRGGTEAFF; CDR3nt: TGTGCCAGCAGCAGGGGGGGCACTGAAGCTTTCTTT
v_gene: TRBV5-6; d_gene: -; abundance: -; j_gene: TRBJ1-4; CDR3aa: CASSSDRYGEKLFF; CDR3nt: TGTGCCAGCAGCTCCGACAGATATGGTGAAAAACTGTTTTTT
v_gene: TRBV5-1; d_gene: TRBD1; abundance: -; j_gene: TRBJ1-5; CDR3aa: CASSHGQGKPQHF; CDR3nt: TGCGCCAGCAGCCACGGACAGGGCAAGCCCCAGCATTTT
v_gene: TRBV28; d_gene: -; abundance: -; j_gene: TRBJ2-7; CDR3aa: CASSFVAGTYEQYF; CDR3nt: TGTGCCAGCAGTTTTGTTGCGGGAACCTACGAGCAGTACTTC
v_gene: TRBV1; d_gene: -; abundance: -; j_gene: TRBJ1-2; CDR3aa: CTSSPGAGYTF; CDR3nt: TGCACCAGCAGCCCGGGGGCCGGCTACACCTTC
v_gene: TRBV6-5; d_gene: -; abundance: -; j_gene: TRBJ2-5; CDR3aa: CASRRRIQETQYF; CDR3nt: TGTGCCAGCAGGAGGCGCATACAAGAGACCCAGTACTTC
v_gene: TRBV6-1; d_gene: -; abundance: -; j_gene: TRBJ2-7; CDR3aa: CASTTRTYEQYF; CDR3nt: TGTGCCAGCACCACGCGAACCTACGAGCAGTACTTC
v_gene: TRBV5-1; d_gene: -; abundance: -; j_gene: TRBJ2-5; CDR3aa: CASSLEEKPGRQETQYF; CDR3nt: TGCGCCAGCAGCTTGGAGGAGAAACCGGGGAGACAAGAGACCCAGTACTTC
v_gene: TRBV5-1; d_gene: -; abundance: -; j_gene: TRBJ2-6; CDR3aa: CASSPSEGNSGANVLTF; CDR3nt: TGCGCCAGCAGCCCGAGTGAAGGGAACTCTGGGGCCAACGTCCTGACTTTC
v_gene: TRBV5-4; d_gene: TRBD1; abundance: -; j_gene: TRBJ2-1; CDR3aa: CASARTGSYNEQFF; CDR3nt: TGTGCCAGCGCAAGGACAGGGTCCTACAATGAGCAGTTCTTC
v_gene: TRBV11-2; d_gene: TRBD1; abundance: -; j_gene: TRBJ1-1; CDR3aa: CASSFGTGNTEAFF; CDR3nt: TGTGCCAGCAGCTTTGGGACAGGGAACACTGAAGCTTTCTTT
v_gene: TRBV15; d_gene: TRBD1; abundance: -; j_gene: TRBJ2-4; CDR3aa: CATSIWTGGREAKNIQYF; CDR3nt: TGTGCCACCAGCATTTGGACAGGGGGAAGGGAAGCCAAAAACATTCAGTACTTC
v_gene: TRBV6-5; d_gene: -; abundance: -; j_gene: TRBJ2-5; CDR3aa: CASSTPGTETQYF; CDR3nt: TGTGCCAGCAGCACCCCCGGGACAGAGACCCAGTACTTC
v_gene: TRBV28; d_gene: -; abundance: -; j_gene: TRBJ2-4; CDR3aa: CASSLSGENIQYF; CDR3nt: TGTGCCAGCAGTTTATCGGGGGAGAACATTCAGTACTTC
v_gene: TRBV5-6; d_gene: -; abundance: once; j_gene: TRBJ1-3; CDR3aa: CASSLGVPVPGNTIYF; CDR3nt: TGTGCCAGCAGCTTGGGGGTTCCCGTGCCGGGAAACACCATATATTTT
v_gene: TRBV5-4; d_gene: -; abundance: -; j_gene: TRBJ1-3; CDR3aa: CASSLAKGGLRNTIYF; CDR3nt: TGTGCCAGCAGCTTGGCCAAGGGCGGCCTCAGAAACACCATATATTTT
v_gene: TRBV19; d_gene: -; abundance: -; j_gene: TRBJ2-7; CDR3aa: CASRKNVRDLWEQYF; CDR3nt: TGTGCCAGTAGAAAGAACGTACGGGACCTGTGGGAGCAGTACTTC
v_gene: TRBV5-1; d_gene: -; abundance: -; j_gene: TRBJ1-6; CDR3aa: CASSESALSYNSPLHF; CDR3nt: TGCGCCAGCAGCGAAAGCGCCCTCTCCTATAATTCACCCCTCCACTTT
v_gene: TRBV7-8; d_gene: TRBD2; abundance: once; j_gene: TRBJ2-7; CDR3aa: CASSPREGPYEQYF; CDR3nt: TGTGCCAGCAGTCCCCGGGAGGGCCCCTACGAGCAGTACTTC
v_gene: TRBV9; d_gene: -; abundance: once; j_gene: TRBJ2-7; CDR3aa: CASSVGSGRRYEQYF; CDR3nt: TGTGCCAGCAGCGTAGGTAGCGGAAGGCGATACGAGCAGTACTTC